This passage covers 19 T cell receptor beta chains from one sample sequenced in a study of T cell responses to AZD1222 COVID-19 vaccine. TCRdb's copy holds only in-frame clones and misses some; the assay was immunoSEQ multiplex PCR. There are 130,000 to 150,000 clones in the sample; around 88% occur only once, and about 15% lies in the top ten. Sequencing was performed on peripheral blood, taken on day 0 of AZD1222 vaccination. These receptor sequences come from an adult in good health.

This clone has only one observation. The chain joins TRBV5-6 to TRBJ2-1, with TRBD2 matching 8 bases. CDR1 SGHDT and CDR2 YYEEEE come from the germline V gene. Germline trimming cut 4 bases from V and 2 bases from J; bases unmatched to any gene: 8. The CDR3 loop spans 16 amino acids. The CDR3 loop reads CASSTPRGVTYNEQFF. The CDR3 region has the DNA TGTGCCAGCAGCACACCGCGGGGGGTGACCTACAATGAGCAGTTCTTC.

The rearrangement joins TRBV7-9 to TRBJ1-1; a possible D gene is TRBD1 (6 bases). The germline CDR1 and CDR2 sequences are SEHNR and FQNEAQ (reference sequence). CDR3 length: 13 residues. Trimming removed 2 bases at V and 4 bases at J, with 8 bases between. The CDR3 loop reads CASSLRGLTEAFF. CDR3 sequence (DNA): TGTGCCAGCAGCTTACGGGGGCTCACTGAAGCTTTCTTT.

This clone was recorded only once. The chain carries TRBV9 and TRBJ1-6; 9 positions agree with TRBD1. In germline, CDR1 is SGDLS, CDR2 YYNGEE. This CDR3 contains 15 residues. The ends lost 2 bases at V and 9 bases at J; junction bases unmatched: 6. The CDR3 here is CASSVDPGQGSPLHF. The DNA for the CDR3 is TGTGCCAGCAGCGTCGATCCGGGACAGGGTTCACCCCTCCACTTT.

The chain couples TRBV7-3 to TRBJ2-6, with D perhaps TRBD2 (5 bases). CDR1 and CDR2 from the germline V gene are SGHTA and FQGTGA. The CDR3 sequence is 14 residues long. V dropped 5 bases and J dropped 4 bases, with 9 bases sitting between them. The CDR3 coding sequence is TGTGCCAGCAGCCCCCGAGGGGGGGCCAACGTCCTGACTTTC. The encoded protein is CASSPRGGANVLTF.

The chain is built from TRBV11-2 and TRBJ1-6; possibly TRBD1 for D (5 bases). Germline V gene data show CDR1 as SGHAT and CDR2 as FQNNGV. This CDR3 is built from 18 residues. Trimming left V 1 base short and J 0 bases short, with 13 bases between. The CDR3 sequence: CASSLVLMGTSYNSPLHF. In DNA form, the CDR3 reads TGTGCCAGCAGCTTAGTTTTGATGGGGACCTCCTATAATTCACCCCTCCACTTT. Using reference TRBV11-2 and TRBJ1-6 for the parts outside the CDR3, the full variable domain is EAGVAQSPRYKIIEKRQSVAFWCNPISGHATLYWYQQILGQGPKLLIQFQNNGVVDDSQLPKDRFSAERLKGVDSTLKIQPAKLEDSAVYLCASSLVLMGTSYNSPLHFGNGTRLTVT.

The chain uses TRBV2 and TRBJ1-2; 8 nucleotides align to TRBD1. V lost 6 bases to trimming and J lost 2 bases; unmatched junction nucleotides: 2. Germline V gene sequence: CDR1 SNHLY, CDR2 FYNNEI. There are 13 residues in the CDR3. This CDR3 reads CASRGQVNYGYTF. As DNA, the CDR3 is TGTGCCAGCAGGGGACAGGTCAACTATGGCTACACCTTC.

This clone came up once. The gene calls are TRBV5-1 and TRBJ2-4; 8 nucleotides align to TRBD2. Germline V gene sequence: CDR1 SGHRS, CDR2 YFSETQ. The CDR3 length is 14 residues. V lost 3 bases to trimming and J lost 5 bases; unmatched junction nucleotides: 4. The CDR3 sequence is CASSWGSGENIQYF. CDR3 sequence (DNA): TGCGCCAGCAGCTGGGGTAGCGGGGAAAACATTCAGTACTTC.

The J gene is TRBJ2-2, the V gene TRBV28, with D perhaps TRBD2 (5 bases). CDR1 MDHEN and CDR2 SYDVKM come from the germline V gene. Trimming shortened V by 6 bases and J by 5 bases, and 13 bases separated the two germline ends. The CDR3 runs 14 residues. The CDR3: CASSLSRGTGELFF. The DNA for the CDR3 is TGTGCCAGCAGCCTCTCCCGGGGAACCGGGGAGCTGTTTTTT.

This rearrangement joins TRBV7-9 to TRBJ1-1, with D tentatively TRBD1 (6 bases). Trimming took 1 base from V and 10 from J, leaving 13 bases between them. Looked up from germline, CDR1 is SEHNR and CDR2 is FQNEAQ (reference sequence). The CDR3 extends over 13 amino acids. CDR3: CASSLVQQGAAFF. The CDR3 DNA sequence: TGTGCCAGCAGCTTAGTACAACAGGGTGCAGCTTTCTTT.

CDR3 in DNA: TGTGCCAGCAGAACGGCGGGAGCAGACTACGAGCAGTACTTC. Encoded protein: CASRTAGADYEQYF. The chain recombines TRBV28 with TRBJ2-7; 7 positions match TRBD2. The junction had 8 bases not matched to a gene; V was cut back by 6 bases and J by 3 bases. This CDR3 is built from 14 residues. Germline V gene lookup returns CDR1 MDHEN and CDR2 SYDVKM.

The J gene is TRBJ1-6, the V gene TRBV28, with TRBD1 as a possible D gene (5 bases). CDR1 is MDHEN and CDR2 is SYDVKM in the germline V gene. The CDR3 runs 14 residues. The V end lost 7 bases, the J end lost 5 bases, and 12 bases lay between the germline ends. CDR3 amino acids: CASTMDKNNSPLHF. CDR3 DNA sequence: TGTGCCAGCACTATGGACAAGAATAATTCACCCCTCCACTTT.

V gene TRBV3-1 (or the pseudogene TRBV3-2) combines with J gene TRBJ1-2, with 9 bases matching TRBD1. The V and J ends lost 3 bases and 5 bases, in that order; junction bases with no gene match: 4. Per the germline V gene, CDR1 is LGHDT and CDR2 is YNNKEL (reference sequence). The CDR3 has 14 residues. CDR3 loop: CASSQRQGGYGYTF. The CDR3 DNA reads TGTGCCAGCAGCCAGAGACAGGGGGGGTATGGCTACACCTTC.

V usage is TRBV6-5 and J usage is TRBJ2-5; possibly TRBD1 for D (6 bases). The V gene lost 6 bases and the J gene lost 4 bases, with 21 bases spanning the gap. Germline loops: CDR1 MNHEY, CDR2 SVGAGI. The CDR3 has 16 amino acids. CDR3 DNA sequence: TGTGCCAGCAGCTACGGAGGTAGGGGGACGGGAGAGACCCAGTACTTC. The encoded protein is CASSYGGRGTGETQYF.

This chain connects TRBV7-3 to TRBJ2-1, with 7 bases identical to TRBD1. CDR3 length: 15 residues. CDR1 SGHTA and CDR2 FQGTGA come from the germline V gene. J was trimmed by 4 bases and V by 5 bases; bases with no gene match: 8. The CDR3 loop is CASSPTGSGYNEQFF. DNA for the CDR3: TGTGCCAGCAGCCCGACAGGGTCTGGTTACAATGAGCAGTTCTTC.

The rearrangement links TRBV5-4 to TRBJ1-1, with D possibly matching TRBD1 (6 bases). V lost 5 bases to trimming and J lost 0 bases, with 14 bases between them. The CDR3 extends over 15 amino acids. Germline V lookup: CDR1 SGHNT, CDR2 YYREEE (reference sequence). The CDR3 coding sequence is TGTGCCAGCAGGGGAATAGGGGGGGTGAACACTGAAGCTTTCTTT. Protein: CASRGIGGVNTEAFF.

The V call is TRBV3-1 (or the pseudogene TRBV3-2), the J call TRBJ1-4, with 8 bases lining up with TRBD1. The trim removed 4 bases at V and 5 bases at J, leaving 9 bases unmatched. Germline values: CDR1 LGHDT, CDR2 YNNKEL (reference sequence). CDR3 length: 16 amino acids. The CDR3 DNA reads TGTGCCAGCAGCCCGCGCCGGACAGGGTCCAATGAAAAACTGTTTTTT. Residues: CASSPRRTGSNEKLFF.

V and J are TRBV2 and TRBJ1-2, with 7 bases lining up with TRBD1. CDR3 length: 13 residues. Germline assignment: CDR1 SNHLY and CDR2 FYNNEI. The trim removed 5 bases at V and 3 bases at J, leaving 3 bases unmatched. DNA for the CDR3: TGTGCCAGCAGTTCTACAGGGGACTATGGCTACACCTTC. Protein product: CASSSTGDYGYTF.

The chain employs TRBV19 and TRBJ2-2; 9 nucleotides line up with TRBD1. Germline trimming cut 5 bases from V and 5 bases from J; bases unmatched to any gene: 6. This CDR3 has 15 amino acids. CDR1 and CDR2 (germline): LNHDA, SQIVND (reference sequence). The CDR3 reads CASSDRGGNTGELFF. DNA for the CDR3: TGTGCCAGTAGTGACAGGGGGGGAAATACCGGGGAGCTGTTTTTT.

The genes are TRBV15 and TRBJ1-4; weak D call: TRBD1 (5 bases). This CDR3 has 16 residues. Per the germline V gene, CDR1 is LNHNV and CDR2 is YYDKDF (reference sequence). Trimming shortened V by 1 base and J by 0 bases, and 9 bases separated the two germline ends. CDR3 region: CATSRGSGSTNEKLFF. CDR3 in DNA: TGTGCCACCAGCAGAGGATCAGGGTCAACTAATGAAAAACTGTTTTTT.